The source of this T cell receptor beta chain is a study of blood T cell repertoires in COVID-19. In the study overall: Acute-phase and convalescent COVID-19 samples originated in the United States, Italy and Spain. Sources were T cells, B-cell-depleted T cells, or PBMCs; the material itself was cDNA or gDNA.

Original analysis: Reference gene primers were amplified, and this amplification served to estimate nucleated cell counts. Sequencing was performed with immunoSEQ multiplex PCR; in TCRdb, only in-frame clones are kept and a portion is missing. For V, J and clone size, that table is used; D and trimming come from the DNA. The sample records 200,000 to 300,000 clones, over 75% being singletons. After removal of 8 bases from V and 5 bases from J, the junction contained 7 bases not matched to a gene. The CDR3 totals 14 residues. The germline V gene encodes CDR1 MDHEN and CDR2 SYDVKM. The chain combines TRBV28 with TRBJ1-5, with 9 bases identical to TRBD1. The TCR was taken from a human donor in a cohort sampled during active COVID-19. The sample taken for sequencing was peripheral blood. CDR3 residues: CASARTGVHQPQHF. CDR3 coding DNA: TGTGCCAGCGCAAGGACAGGGGTGCATCAGCCCCAGCATTTT. Full variable domain (rest looked up from reference TRBV28 and TRBJ1-5): DVKVTQSSRYLVKRTGEKVFLECVQDMDHENMFWYRQDPGLGLRLIYFSYDVKMKEKGDIPEGYSVSREKKERFSLILESASTNQTSMYLCASARTGVHQPQHFGDGTRLSIL.